This TCR beta chain was observed in a study of T cells after yellow fever vaccination. The germline V gene encodes CDR1 MNHEY and CDR2 SMNVEV (reference sequence). This CDR3 is built from 13 residues. The V and J ends lost 8 bases and 4 bases, in that order; junction bases with no gene match: 1. Template switching by 5'RACE produced TCR cDNA, adding a universal primer site and UMIs. From the 5' RACE reads, TCRdb called clonotypes with MiXCR, one entry per CDR3 protein. Of 250,000 or so distinct CDR3 sequences listed, more than 3.5% were seen once; the top ten hold roughly a fifth. This clonotype showed up many times.

The source material was PBMCs, sampled 15 days after the yellow fever booster vaccination. The chain combines TRBV27 with TRBJ2-3; TRBD2 agrees at 12 bases. This TCR came from a man between 18 and 29 years old who received the YFV17D yellow fever vaccine. The CDR3 sequence: CASGLAGSDTQYF. DNA for the CDR3: TGTGCCAGCGGACTAGCGGGGTCAGATACGCAGTATTTT.